The rows below give T cell receptor beta chains drawn from one sample of a study of blood T cells in healthy people across ages. One entry per CDR3 protein results from TCRdb running MiXCR on the 5' RACE reads. The profile shows approximately 690,000 distinct CDR3 sequences, about 53% of them singletons. The sequencing sample was made of blood. The receptors here all came from a man aged 55 to 69 in good health. Each CDR3 is given with its conserved first and last residue.

J gene: .
V gene: TRBV7-2
CDR3 protein: CASSPWRGTETQYF

J gene: TRBJ2-3
V gene: TRBV7-9
CDR3 protein: CASSLALAFSTDTQYF

J gene: TRBJ1-2
V gene: TRBV6-5
CDR3 protein: CASSYTGGFNYGYTF

J gene: TRBJ2-4
V gene: TRBV18
CDR3 protein: CASSPPGLAGGLGNIQYF

J gene: TRBJ1-2
V gene: TRBV5-1
CDR3 protein: CASSTGPDNYGYTF

J gene: TRBJ1-2
V gene: TRBV7-9
CDR3 protein: CASSSSAGTYGYTF

J gene: TRBJ2-6
V gene: TRBV28
CDR3 protein: CASSLRQGAPGANVLTF

J gene: TRBJ2-5
V gene: TRBV7-2
CDR3 protein: CASSLGRDRGRGETQYF

J gene: TRBJ2-5
V gene: TRBV20-1
CDR3 protein: CSAPPTGSQETQYF

J gene: TRBJ2-1
V gene: TRBV10-3
CDR3 protein: CAIKSGLAGEAYNEQFF

J gene: TRBJ2-4
V gene: TRBV7-9
CDR3 protein: CASSPPGQFNIQYF

J gene: TRBJ2-2
V gene: TRBV21-1
CDR3 protein: CASSKEAAGGSSGELFF

J gene: TRBJ2-2
V gene: TRBV29-1
CDR3 protein: CSVGLYTGELFF

J gene: TRBJ2-3
V gene: TRBV29-1
CDR3 protein: CSAARDQDTQYF

J gene: TRBJ2-1
V gene: TRBV6-8
CDR3 protein: CASSYFAGAYNEQFF

J gene: TRBJ2-5
V gene: TRBV20-1
CDR3 protein: CSARDRVGGANEQYF

J gene: TRBJ2-5
V gene: TRBV5-1
CDR3 protein: CASSLGAPGDQYF

J gene: TRBJ1-5
V gene: TRBV6-6
CDR3 protein: CASRDAYSNQPQHF

J gene: TRBJ2-2
V gene: TRBV5-6
CDR3 protein: CASTGLGTGELFF

J gene: TRBJ2-1
V gene: TRBV27
CDR3 protein: CASRPGTSVDNEQFF

J gene: TRBJ1-1
V gene: TRBV5-1
CDR3 protein: CASSRGQGDTEAFF

J gene: TRBJ2-5
V gene: TRBV9
CDR3 protein: CASRPPGPQETQYF

J gene: TRBJ2-1
V gene: TRBV20-1
CDR3 protein: CSARSGGPGDEQFF

J gene: TRBJ2-7
V gene: TRBV10-3
CDR3 protein: CAISDPKTGRYEQYF